The clone carrying this T cell receptor (beta chain) was seen only a few times. The data were obtained in a study of regulatory T cells in long-lasting Graves disease. This CDR3 spans 16 amino acids. The germline V gene has CDR1 MDHEN and CDR2 SYDVKM. Trimming removed 7 bases at V and 0 bases at J, with 16 bases between. With iRepertoire HTBI primers and Arm-PCR of CDR3 regions, TCR beta libraries were built. TCRdb reprocessed the multiplex PCR reads via MiXCR and lists one record per CDR3 protein. The sample yields roughly 610,000 distinct CDR3 sequences, around 16% seen once. Time point given: newly diagnosed GD, antithyroid drugs for less than 3 months. PBMC RNA served as the TCR library source. Separately, the same data were catalogued under a study of T cells in Graves' hyperthyroidism and ophthalmopathy. That paper states: In the blood, most expanded thyroid clonotypes above 0.001 appeared as well.

The rearrangement uses TRBV28 and TRBJ1-5; D might be TRBD1 (5 bases). This sample comprised peripheral blood mononuclear cells (PBMCs), obtained at new diagnosis, from a patient treated with antithyroid drugs. This clonotype was obtained from a man aged 18-30 years with Graves disease. The DNA of the CDR3 is TGTGCCAGCACGGGGACCTCGGATTATAGCAATCAGCCCCAGCATTTT. Translation: CASTGTSDYSNQPQHF.